This T cell receptor (beta chain) was captured in a study of OX40 agonist ivuxolimab in advanced cancers. Study summary: Mean age around 60 years, range 23 to 79; just over 80% male. Study-wide results and limits: In CD8+ T cells, expanded clones were on average more numerous than in CD4+. Low clonal expansion, among the lowest seen, marked partial responders at 0.1-3.0 mg/kg.

This CDR3 has 13 amino acids. CDR1 is MNHNS, CDR2 SASEGT, per germline. V was clipped by 4 bases and J by 6 bases; unmatched bases: 2. This clone occurred once. Its antigen is unknown. Generated by immunoSEQ multiplex PCR, the TCRdb table keeps only in-frame clones and is missing some. The table shows around 70,000 clones, with approximately 80% occurring only once. Autoimmune disease history or systemic immunosuppression led to patient exclusion. This TCR derives from an adult with an advanced solid tumor such as melanoma, head and neck, liver or kidney cancer. The starting material was CD4+ or CD8+ T cells sorted from blood, obtained in a trial of the OX40 agonist ivuxolimab. The rearrangement links TRBV6-1 to TRBJ2-1; 8 bases are a match to TRBD2. The CDR3 coding sequence is TGTGCCAGCAGTGGGACTAGCCGCAATGAGCAGTTCTTC. Translated: CASSGTSRNEQFF.